The 7 T cell receptor beta chains presented below share a single source sample, sequenced in a study of neurological immune-mediated disorders. Via MiXCR, TCRdb re-called the 5' RACE reads, giving one row per CDR3 protein. The sample includes about 38,000 distinct CDR3 sequences, roughly 5% of them seen just once. The sample consisted of CD4+ T cells from blood. The receptors originated from a man aged 18 to 35 in good health.

About this clonotype: The germline gene is not matched at one end of the junction; a read error may be the cause. The chain uses TRBV6-5 and TRBJ1-1; D is possibly TRBD1 (5 bases). Germline V gene lookup returns CDR1 MNHEY and CDR2 SVGAGI. The CDR3 consists of 14 residues. CDR3 in DNA: TGTGACAGCACCCCCGGGACCGCGAACACTGAAGCTTTCTTT. Translation gives CDSTPGTANTEAFF.

This clonotype occurred many times. This rearrangement joins TRBV6-5 to TRBJ1-2; no definite D call. Germline CDR1 is MNHEY and CDR2 is SVGAGI. The CDR3 runs 15 residues. The V end lost 0 bases, the J end lost 4 bases, and 12 bases lay between the germline ends. The CDR3 loop is CASSYSRGWSYGYTF. CDR3 in DNA: TGTGCCAGCAGTTACTCGCGCGGTTGGTCCTATGGCTACACCTTC.

This clonotype has a handful of counts. The chain recombines TRBV2 with TRBJ2-3, with D maybe TRBD1 (6 bases). Trimming left V 7 bases short and J 1 base short, with 15 bases between. Germline CDR1 reads SNHLY; CDR2 reads FYNNEI. CDR3 length equals 15 residues. DNA for the CDR3: TGTGCCAGCACCCCATTCGGACAGCGCACAGATACGCAGTATTTT. This gives the protein CASTPFGQRTDTQYF.

This clonotype was observed many times. This chain uses TRBV4-3 with TRBJ1-3; maybe TRBD1 (5 bases). In germline, CDR1 is LGHNA, CDR2 YSLEER. V dropped 0 bases and J dropped 3 bases, with 9 bases sitting between them. The CDR3 runs 15 residues. CDR3 amino acids: CASSQDPQGGNTIYF. CDR3 coding DNA: TGCGCCAGCAGCCAAGATCCGCAGGGTGGAAACACCATATATTTT.

This clonotype was observed at least ten times. V usage is TRBV6-1 and J usage is TRBJ2-7; D gene ambiguous. The CDR3 loop spans 14 amino acids. V gave up 5 bases and J gave up 2 bases, with 13 bases separating them. CDR1 and CDR2 from the germline V gene are MNHNS and SASEGT. DNA for the CDR3: TGTGCCAGCAGTCAAGACGGAAACACCTACGAGCAGTACTTC. It is translated as CASSQDGNTYEQYF.

This clonotype was observed at least ten times. The J gene is TRBJ2-1, the V gene TRBV5-1; tentative D call: TRBD2 (5 bases). The CDR3 covers 13 residues. Germline lookup yields CDR1 SGHRS and CDR2 YFSETQ. V lost 1 base, J lost 7 bases, and 9 bases lay in between. CDR3 coding DNA: TGCGCCAGCAGCTTGACTAGTAAGAATGAGCAGTTCTTC. It codes for CASSLTSKNEQFF.

This clonotype was seen ten or more times. The CDR3 DNA reads TGCAGTGCCAGACTCCGCCTCGAAGAGGGTCGTGAAAAACTGTTTTTT. It codes for CSARLRLEEGREKLFF. The chain couples TRBV20-1 to TRBJ1-4; D unclear. Germline V gives CDR1 DFQATT, CDR2 SNEGSKA (reference sequence). V was pared by 6 bases and J by 7 bases, with 24 bases between. This CDR3 spans 16 amino acids.